These 24 T cell receptor beta chains came from one sample sequenced in a study of Ad26.COV2.S vaccination and SARS-CoV-2 variants. Indicated treatment: some 20 received Ad26.COV2.S at low or high dose, single or two shots; roughly five received placebo; per-sample allocation not given. Sample collection was performed on day 63 after the first vaccine or placebo injection. The method was immunoSEQ multiplex PCR; TCRdb's version includes in-frame clones alone and lacks a portion of them. Altogether roughly 320,000 clones are present, about 86% being singletons, with the ten largest covering around 2%. Sequencing used peripheral blood, obtained in a trial of Ad26.COV2.S vaccine versus placebo. The source is a person aged 18-65 years who received the Ad26.COV2.S COVID-19 vaccine or a placebo.

The chain recombines TRBV10-1 with TRBJ1-5; maybe TRBD1 (5 bases). The V gene's germline CDR1 is WNHNN and CDR2 SYGVQD (reference sequence). Trimming removed 8 bases at V and 4 bases at J, with 18 bases between. The CDR3 contains 15 residues. This CDR3 is CASVSRAQGNQPQHF. DNA for the CDR3: TGCGCCAGCGTGTCCCGGGCCCAGGGAAATCAGCCCCAGCATTTT.

This chain joins TRBV5-1 and TRBJ2-1; 13 bases are a match to TRBD2. V gave up 4 bases and J gave up 1 base; unmatched junction bases: 5. This CDR3 is built from 17 residues. CDR1 is SGHRS, CDR2 YFSETQ, per germline. CDR3 sequence reads: CASSPGTSGVSYNEQFF. The CDR3, as DNA: TGCGCCAGCAGCCCCGGGACTAGCGGGGTATCCTACAATGAGCAGTTCTTC.

The genes are TRBV2 and TRBJ2-1; 10 nucleotides match TRBD2. The trim removed 6 bases at V and 9 bases at J, leaving 17 bases unmatched. The CDR3 has 17 residues. Germline CDR1 SNHLY, CDR2 FYNNEI. CDR3 in DNA: TGTGCCAGCAGCGACCACGAAGCGGGGGGGCCCGAGGCTGAGCAGTTCTTC. Its translation is CASSDHEAGGPEAEQFF.

This clone has a single count. The chain combines TRBV9 with TRBJ1-2; D is perhaps TRBD1 (5 bases). The CDR3 consists of 18 residues. Germline values: CDR1 SGDLS, CDR2 YYNGEE. Between the trimmed V and J ends, which lost 3 bases and 2 bases, there was a span of 23 bases. The CDR3 sequence is CASSESRSGKLENYGYTF. DNA of the CDR3: TGTGCCAGCAGCGAGTCCCGGTCAGGGAAACTCGAAAACTATGGCTACACCTTC.

V usage is TRBV7-6 and J usage is TRBJ1-4, with D possibly TRBD1 on 5 matching bases. Trimming took off 4 bases at V and 6 bases at J, with 18 bases between the two ends. The CDR3 spans 16 residues. Looked up from germline, CDR1 is SGHVS and CDR2 is FNYEAQ. Here the CDR3 DNA reads TGTGCCAGCAGCTCCGGAAGTGGGGGAGACTATGAAAAACTGTTTTTT. It yields the protein CASSSGSGGDYEKLFF.

In its sample, this clone was seen a few times. The chain has TRBV7-9 and TRBJ1-1; D perhaps matches TRBD1 (5 bases). The CDR3 totals 15 residues. Looked up from germline, CDR1 is SEHNR and CDR2 is FQNEAQ (reference sequence). Trimming cost V 3 bases and J 5 bases, with 16 bases left between them. The CDR3 loop is CASSFQGLRTTEAFF. Written as DNA, the CDR3 is TGTGCCAGCAGCTTCCAGGGCCTCAGAACTACTGAAGCTTTCTTT. Filled out from reference TRBV7-9 and TRBJ1-1, the complete variable domain reads DTGVSQNPRHKITKRGQNVTFRCDPISEHNRLYWYRQTLGQGPEFLTYFQNEAQLEKSRLLSDRFSAERPKGSFSTLEIQRTEQGDSAMYLCASSFQGLRTTEAFFGQGTRLTVV.

The rearrangement links TRBV5-4 to TRBJ1-4; no reliable D call. CDR1 SGHNT and CDR2 YYREEE come from the germline V gene (reference sequence). V gave up 4 bases and J gave up 4 bases, with 20 bases separating them. This CDR3 region has 17 residues. CDR3 DNA sequence: TGTGCCAGCAGCAACCTGGGAAAGGGAAAGGGTAATGAAAAACTGTTTTTT. Amino acid sequence: CASSNLGKGKGNEKLFF.

The rearrangement joins TRBV6-6 to TRBJ1-1; no reliable D call. V was shortened by 5 bases and J by 1 base, with 20 bases between the two germline ends. Germline V CDR1 and CDR2: MNHNY, SVGAGI (reference sequence). The CDR3 is 17 amino acids. CDR3 in amino acids: CASSPRAGKHKNTEAFF. CDR3 coding DNA: TGTGCCAGCAGTCCCCGAGCGGGGAAACATAAGAACACTGAAGCTTTCTTT.

The rearrangement links TRBV27 to TRBJ2-6; the D gene is possibly TRBD2 (6 bases). Germline values: CDR1 MNHEY, CDR2 SMNVEV (reference sequence). The germline V and J ends were trimmed by 9 bases and 2 bases, with 8 bases remaining between them. This CDR3 spans 13 amino acids. The DNA of the CDR3 is TGTGCCAGTGGAGGGGCTGGGGCCAACGTCCTGACTTTC. It specifies CASGGAGANVLTF.

The chain joins TRBV7-2 to TRBJ1-2; D gene uncertain. This CDR3 contains 12 residues. Germline CDR1 reads SGHTA; CDR2 reads FQGNSA. Trimming removed 1 base from V and 4 bases from J, with 4 bases in between. CDR3: CASSLVAYGYTF. The DNA of the CDR3 is TGTGCCAGCAGCTTAGTGGCCTATGGCTACACCTTC.

This chain links TRBV24-1 with TRBJ2-5, with D perhaps being TRBD1 or TRBD2 (6 bases each). Deletions cut 6 bases from V and 3 bases from J, with 13 bases between. The CDR3 totals 14 residues. Germline CDR1 is KGHDR and CDR2 is SFDVKD. The CDR3 region is CATSKGGSEETQYF. The CDR3 DNA follows: TGTGCCACCAGTAAGGGGGGTTCGGAAGAGACCCAGTACTTC.

The CDR3 bases are TGTGCCACCAGTGATACGACTAGCGGGGGAGGAGAGACCCAGTACTTC. It codes for CATSDTTSGGGETQYF. This sequence joins TRBV24-1 and TRBJ2-5; 12 positions agree with TRBD2. Germline V CDR1 and CDR2: KGHDR, SFDVKD. After removal of 3 bases from V and 4 bases from J, the junction contained 5 bases not matched to a gene. The CDR3 spans 16 residues.

The gene calls are TRBV2 and TRBJ2-3; D ambiguous. Germline V gene sequence: CDR1 SNHLY, CDR2 FYNNEI. V was trimmed by 6 bases and J by 0 bases, leaving 10 bases between them. This CDR3 has 14 residues. CDR3 sequence: CASRRGFSTDTQYF. CDR3 DNA: TGTGCCAGCAGGCGCGGATTTAGCACAGATACGCAGTATTTT.

This clone was found a few times. This chain connects TRBV6-1 to TRBJ2-5; the D gene is possibly TRBD2 (5 bases). The V gene's germline CDR1 is MNHNS and CDR2 SASEGT. The V gene lost 3 bases and the J gene lost 4 bases, with 9 bases spanning the gap. This CDR3 is 13 amino acids long. CDR3 in DNA: TGTGCCAGCAGTGATCAGGCGGGAGAGACCCAGTACTTC. Residues: CASSDQAGETQYF.

The chain joins TRBV9 to TRBJ2-7; weak D call: TRBD2 (5 bases). The CDR3 runs 14 residues. The germline V gene encodes CDR1 SGDLS and CDR2 YYNGEE. Between the trimmed V and J ends, which lost 1 base and 0 bases, there was a span of 8 bases. The CDR3 loop reads CASSVYGDSYEQYF. CDR3 in DNA: TGTGCCAGCAGCGTATACGGGGACTCCTACGAGCAGTACTTC.

A few counts support this clone. This chain links TRBV6-5 with TRBJ1-1; tentatively, D is TRBD1 (5 bases). Trimming left V 6 bases short and J 5 bases short, with 13 bases between. Germline assignment: CDR1 MNHEY and CDR2 SVGAGI. This CDR3 region has 13 residues. The CDR3 DNA is TGTGCCAGCAGCCTAGAACAGGTAACTGAAGCTTTCTTT. Residues: CASSLEQVTEAFF.

This chain links TRBV7-9 with TRBJ1-3; TRBD1 aligns across 10 bases. Germline V CDR1 and CDR2: SEHNR, FQNEAQ (reference sequence). The CDR3 has 14 amino acids. The V segment lost 10 bases and the J segment 1 base; nucleotides outside the gene matches: 4. CDR3 loop: CATRQGASGNTIYF. The CDR3 DNA reads as TGTGCCACCAGACAGGGGGCGTCTGGAAACACCATATATTTT.

This clone was observed a handful of times. This sample includes further DNA sequences coding for the same CDR3. The V call is TRBV6-5, the J call TRBJ1-1; D is unresolved. V lost 6 bases, J lost 1 base, and 3 bases lay in between. There are 11 residues in the CDR3. Germline lookup yields CDR1 MNHEY and CDR2 SVGAGI. Here the CDR3 reads CASRRNTEAFF. CDR3 coding DNA: TGTGCCAGCAGACGGAACACTGAAGCTTTCTTT.

This clone appeared once. V usage is TRBV5-1 and J usage is TRBJ1-2; TRBD1 matches at 7 bases. Germline values: CDR1 SGHRS, CDR2 YFSETQ. With 4 bases clipped from V and 7 bases from J, the junction kept 10 bases outside the gene matches. CDR3 size: 14 residues. CDR3 region: CASSRGQGVAGYTF. CDR3 DNA sequence: TGCGCCAGCAGCCGGGGGCAGGGGGTGGCTGGCTACACCTTC.

The chain has TRBV7-8 and TRBJ2-7; 9 positions agree with TRBD1. Germline V gene sequence: CDR1 SGHVS, CDR2 FQNEAQ. V was clipped by 4 bases and J by 2 bases; unmatched bases: 15. The CDR3 consists of 18 residues. The CDR3 sequence: CASSYNPWVRDRAYEQYF. The CDR3 bases are TGTGCCAGCAGCTATAACCCGTGGGTACGGGACAGGGCCTACGAGCAGTACTTC. The variable domain in full, completed from reference TRBV7-8 and TRBJ2-7, reads GAGVSQSPRYKVAKRGQDVALRCDPISGHVSLFWYQQALGQGPEFLTYFQNEAQLDKSGLPSDRFFAERPEGSVSTLKIQRTQQEDSAVYLCASSYNPWVRDRAYEQYFGPGTRLTVT.

The chain carries TRBV9 and TRBJ2-1, with a weak D call TRBD2 (5 bases). CDR3 size: 13 residues. V lost 4 bases, J lost 7 bases, and 12 bases lay in between. Per the germline V gene, CDR1 is SGDLS and CDR2 is YYNGEE. CDR3 bases: TGTGCCAGCAGCTCTAGAGGCGGGAATGAGCAGTTCTTC. The encoded protein is CASSSRGGNEQFF. The full variable domain, its missing parts supplied by reference TRBV9 and TRBJ2-1, is DSGVTQTPKHLITATGQRVTLRCSPRSGDLSVYWYQQSLDQGLQFLIQYYNGEERAKGNILERFSAQQFPDLHSELNLSSLELGDSALYFCASSSRGGNEQFFGPGTRLTVL.

The rearrangement uses TRBV6-5 and TRBJ2-2, with D possibly TRBD1 on 6 matching bases. Between the trimmed V and J ends, which lost 8 bases and 7 bases, there was a span of 17 bases. CDR3 length: 14 amino acids. Germline V gives CDR1 MNHEY, CDR2 SVGAGI. The CDR3, as DNA: TGTGCCAGCTCTCCCGGACAGTCGCACGGGGAGCTGTTTTTT. Its translation is CASSPGQSHGELFF.

The V gene is TRBV4-1, the J gene TRBJ1-5; D is possibly TRBD1 (6 bases). The CDR3 consists of 18 residues. Deletions cut 1 base from V and 2 bases from J, with 18 bases between. Germline V gives CDR1 MGHRA, CDR2 YSYEKL. CDR3 in DNA: TGCGCCAGCAGCCAAGGGGCGGGGGCTAAGCTGGGCAATCAGCCCCAGCATTTT. Its translation: CASSQGAGAKLGNQPQHF.

J is TRBJ2-5 and V is TRBV5-1, with 7 bases matching TRBD2. In germline, CDR1 is SGHRS, CDR2 YFSETQ. The CDR3 covers 14 residues. V shed 4 bases, J shed 2 bases, and the junction held 5 bases outside the gene matches. The DNA of the CDR3 is TGCGCCAGCAGCCGGGGGGAGAAACAAGAGACCCAGTACTTC. Translating gives CASSRGEKQETQYF.